The clone carrying this TCR beta chain was detected many times. What it binds is unknown. This entry is derived from a study of T cell repertoires in cytomegalovirus infection. Study information: Based on public TCR beta signatures, there were indications of CMV infection and of a matching HLA type.

Using its own MiXCR run on the reads, TCRdb lists one record per CDR3 protein. The table records hundreds of thousands of distinct CDR3 sequences, 30% to 40% of them present only once. Study observations and caveats: Cumulated frequencies of public TCR beta families served to identify carriers of CMV plus the relevant HLA.

The germline V gene encodes CDR1 SGHTA and CDR2 FQGNSA. V lost 6 bases and J lost 10, with 13 bases in between. The CDR3 runs 13 residues. The chain carries TRBV7-2 and TRBJ1-6; D remains unclear. The receptor comes from a human donor in good health (CMV status not recorded). Some clones in this sample may be carry-over from other donors' samples. The starting material was cultured PBMCs, obtained from culture after CMV antigen stimulation. The CDR3 DNA follows: TGTGCCAGCAGTTTAAATCCCGTGTCACCCCTCCACTTT. This encodes CASSLNPVSPLHF. The variable domain in full, completed from reference TRBV7-2 and TRBJ1-6, reads GAGVSQSPSNKVTEKGKDVELRCDPISGHTALYWYRQSLGQGLEFLIYFQGNSAPDKSGLPSDRFSAERTGGSVSTLTIQRTQQEDSAVYLCASSLNPVSPLHFGNGTRLTVT.